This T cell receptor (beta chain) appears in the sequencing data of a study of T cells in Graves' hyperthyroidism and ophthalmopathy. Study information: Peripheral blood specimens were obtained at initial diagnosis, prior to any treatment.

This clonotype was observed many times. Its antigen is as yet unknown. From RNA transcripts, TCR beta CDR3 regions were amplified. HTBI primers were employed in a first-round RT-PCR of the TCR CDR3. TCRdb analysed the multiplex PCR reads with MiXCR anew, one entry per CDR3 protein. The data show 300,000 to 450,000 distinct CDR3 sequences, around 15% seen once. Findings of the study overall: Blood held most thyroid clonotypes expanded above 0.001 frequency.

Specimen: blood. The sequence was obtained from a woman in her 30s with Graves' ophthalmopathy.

CDR3 protein: CASSPGGIYNEQFF. The CDR3 DNA is TGTGCCAGCAGCCCAGGGGGAATTTACAATGAGCAGTTCTTC. The V gene is TRBV7-9, the J gene TRBJ2-1, with TRBD1 identical over 7 bases. CDR3 length: 14 amino acids. The junction had 5 bases not matched to a gene; V was cut back by 5 bases and J by 4 bases. The germline V gene has CDR1 SEHNR and CDR2 FQNEAQ (reference sequence).